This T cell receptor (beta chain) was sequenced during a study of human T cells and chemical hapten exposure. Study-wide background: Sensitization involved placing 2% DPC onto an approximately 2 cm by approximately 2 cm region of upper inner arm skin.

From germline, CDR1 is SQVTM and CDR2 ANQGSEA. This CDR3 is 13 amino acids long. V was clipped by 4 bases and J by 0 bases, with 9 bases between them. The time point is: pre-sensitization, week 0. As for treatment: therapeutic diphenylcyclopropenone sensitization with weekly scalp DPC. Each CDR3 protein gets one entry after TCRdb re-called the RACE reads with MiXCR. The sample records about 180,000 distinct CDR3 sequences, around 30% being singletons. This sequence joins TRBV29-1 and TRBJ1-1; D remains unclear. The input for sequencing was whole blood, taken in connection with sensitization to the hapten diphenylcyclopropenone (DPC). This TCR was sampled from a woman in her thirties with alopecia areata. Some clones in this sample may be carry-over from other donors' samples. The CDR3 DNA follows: TGCAGCGTTGGTGGCGGCCTGAACACTGAAGCTTTCTTT. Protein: CSVGGGLNTEAFF.